The 8 T cell receptor beta chains listed next were all sequenced from one sample in a study of blood T cell repertoires in COVID-19. This table comes from immunoSEQ multiplex PCR, and its TCRdb copy is limited to in-frame clones, with some not included. The sample holds about 280,000 clones, roughly four fifths seen once. Sequenced input: peripheral blood. All receptors derive from a woman aged 50 to 60 who had recovered from COVID-19.

The chain carries TRBV27 and TRBJ1-5, with 10 bases lining up with TRBD1. The CDR3 totals 15 residues. Germline V CDR1 and CDR2: MNHEY, SMNVEV (reference sequence). Losses at the gene ends were 4 bases for V and 6 bases for J; bases not matched to a gene: 6. DNA of the CDR3: TGTGCCAGCAGTTCCGGACAGGGGGTGATTCAGCCCCAGCATTTT. Amino acids: CASSSGQGVIQPQHF.

V usage is TRBV2 and J usage is TRBJ2-1; TRBD1 matches 10 bases. Per the germline V gene, CDR1 is SNHLY and CDR2 is FYNNEI. V dropped 1 base and J dropped 15; count of bases not matched to a gene: 6. This CDR3 comprises 13 residues. The CDR3 nucleotides are TGTGCCAGCAGTGAAGGAAAGGGACAGGGGTGGTTCTTC. Protein product: CASSEGKGQGWFF.

Worth noting for this clone: At the DNA level, this CDR3 is encoded by other sequences in the same sample as well. CDR3: CASSLGQYTDTQYF. As DNA, the CDR3 is TGCGCCAGCAGCCTGGGACAGTACACAGATACGCAGTATTTT. The chain uses TRBV5-1 and TRBJ2-3; 7 bases fit TRBD1. The trim removed 4 bases at V and 2 bases at J, leaving 4 bases unmatched. The V gene's germline CDR1 is SGHRS and CDR2 YFSETQ. The CDR3 is made up of 14 amino acids. Looking up the rest from reference TRBV5-1 and TRBJ2-3 gives the full variable domain: KAGVTQTPRYLIKTRGQQVTLSCSPISGHRSVSWYQQTPGQGLQFLFEYFSETQRNKGNFPGRFSGRQFSNSRSEMNVSTLELGDSALYLCASSLGQYTDTQYFGPGTRLTVL.

The chain recombines TRBV5-1 with TRBJ2-1, with 12 positions matching TRBD2. Trimming at V came to 0 bases and at J to 6 bases, leaving 10 bases not matched to a gene. The germline CDR1 and CDR2 sequences are SGHRS and YFSETQ. The CDR3 extends over 18 amino acids. As DNA, the CDR3 is TGCGCCAGCAGCTTGGCGCCTAGCGGGGGGGCTGAGAGCAATGAGCAGTTCTTC. As protein: CASSLAPSGGAESNEQFF.

The chain couples TRBV6-6 to TRBJ2-7; a weak D match, TRBD1 (5 bases). Germline V lookup: CDR1 MNHNY, CDR2 SVGAGI (reference sequence). Trimming stripped 6 bases from V and 3 bases from J, with 9 bases between. CDR3 length: 12 amino acids. The CDR3 here is CASRRQNYEQYF. CDR3 DNA: TGTGCCAGCAGGCGACAGAACTACGAGCAGTACTTC.

This clone came up a few times. The chain has TRBV28 and TRBJ2-7, with TRBD2 matching over 7 bases. V dropped 6 bases and J dropped 5; count of bases not matched to a gene: 10. Germline V gene sequence: CDR1 MDHEN, CDR2 SYDVKM. This CDR3 region has 14 residues. In DNA, the CDR3 is TGTGCCAGCAGATTTAGGACTAGTGTCCACGAGCAGTACTTC. Its translation is CASRFRTSVHEQYF.

This clone occurred once. The CDR3 sequence: CAISPQGQSHEQYF. In nucleotides, the CDR3 is TGTGCCATCAGTCCCCAGGGTCAGAGCCACGAGCAGTACTTC. The J gene is TRBJ2-7, the V gene TRBV10-3, with a possible D match to TRBD1 (5 bases). Trimming took off 5 bases at V and 5 bases at J, with 16 bases between the two ends. Germline V gene data show CDR1 as ENHRY and CDR2 as SYGVKD. The CDR3 length is 14 residues.

This clone was detected only once. The V and J genes are TRBV28 and TRBJ1-2; D not resolved. Germline assignment: CDR1 MDHEN and CDR2 SYDVKM. The CDR3 is 13 residues long. V was clipped by 2 bases and J by 2 bases, with 6 bases between them. The CDR3 nucleotides read TGTGCCAGCAGTTTAGACGGGAACTATGGCTACACCTTC. This gives the protein CASSLDGNYGYTF.